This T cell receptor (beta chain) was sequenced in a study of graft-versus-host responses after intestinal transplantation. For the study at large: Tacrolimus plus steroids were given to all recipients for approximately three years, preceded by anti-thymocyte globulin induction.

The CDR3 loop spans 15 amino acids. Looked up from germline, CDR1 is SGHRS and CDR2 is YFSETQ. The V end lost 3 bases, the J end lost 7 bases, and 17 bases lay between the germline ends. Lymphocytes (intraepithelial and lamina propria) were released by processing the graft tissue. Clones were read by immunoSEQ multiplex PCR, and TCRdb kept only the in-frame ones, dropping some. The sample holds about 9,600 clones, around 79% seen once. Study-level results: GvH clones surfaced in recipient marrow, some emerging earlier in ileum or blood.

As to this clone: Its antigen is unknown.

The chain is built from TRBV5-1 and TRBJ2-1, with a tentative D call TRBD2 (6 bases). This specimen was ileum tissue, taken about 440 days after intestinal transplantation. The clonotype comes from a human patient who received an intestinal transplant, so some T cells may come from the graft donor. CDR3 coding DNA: TGCGCCAGCAGCTACGGGACTCGGGGAGTGAATGAGCAGTTCTTC. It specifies CASSYGTRGVNEQFF.